The entry below describes one TCR beta chain. Antigen specificity is unknown. cDNA libraries for TCR beta contained unique molecular identifiers. cDNA molecules numbering some 500,000 came from roughly 1.1 to 9.2 million T cells. TCRdb used MiXCR to reprocess the PCR reads, holding one entry per CDR3 protein. The sample has roughly 730,000 distinct CDR3 sequences, 25% to 30% seen once. This specimen belongs to a study of post-analysis software for immune sequencing data. The overall study: Included courses were relapsing-remitting and secondary progressive multiple sclerosis; progressive-relapsing multiple sclerosis was also included.

The CDR3 length is 17 residues. The V gene lost 1 base and the J gene lost 6 bases, with 19 bases spanning the gap. Per germline, CDR1 SGHKS and CDR2 YYEKEE (reference sequence). Study observations and caveats: About 5 TRBV segments occurring more often in patients than controls included TRBV5-6, TRBV5-1 and TRBV20-1.

The genes are TRBV5-5 and TRBJ2-2; TRBD1 or TRBD2 may be the D gene (5 bases each). Source material: blood. This receptor was identified in a girl aged 5 to 17 with multiple sclerosis. CDR3 in DNA: TGTGCCAGCAGCTTGTGGGGACCCCAACGTTCTGCCGGGGAGCTGTTTTTT. Translation: CASSLWGPQRSAGELFF.